The next 17 T cell receptor beta chains were all read from a single sample in a study of CD8 T cells in ankylosing spondylitis. Regarding the study as a whole: Seemingly distinctive of ankylosing spondylitis blood was a TCR beta motif formed by eight highly homologous variants.

TCRdb used MiXCR to reprocess the 5' RACE reads, holding one entry per CDR3 protein. This table has about 540,000 distinct CDR3 sequences, roughly 13% appearing once. These TCRs' antigens remain unknown. Sequencing was carried out using blood, either unsorted or a sorted T cell fraction (not recorded which). These TCRs come from a male donor with ankylosing spondylitis.

This clonotype was counted a few times. The chain carries TRBV5-1 and TRBJ2-1; possibly TRBD2 for D (5 bases). Germline V gene lookup returns CDR1 SGHRS and CDR2 YFSETQ. This CDR3 region has 14 residues. Trimming took 4 bases from V and 8 from J, leaving 16 bases between them. The chain's CDR3 is CASSLRAVRDEQFF. For the CDR3, the DNA is TGCGCCAGCAGCCTGAGGGCGGTTCGGGATGAGCAGTTCTTC.

This clonotype was detected only a few times. The J gene is TRBJ1-5, the V gene TRBV20-1, with TRBD1 as a possible D gene (6 bases). The CDR3 has 13 amino acids. V lost 8 bases, J lost 7 bases, and 18 bases lay in between. Germline loops: CDR1 DFQATT, CDR2 SNEGSKA (reference sequence). The CDR3 spells CSSPGEGGQPQHF. The CDR3 region has the DNA TGCAGTTCCCCCGGGGAGGGGGGACAGCCCCAGCATTTT.

This rearrangement joins TRBV6-2 or TRBV6-3 to TRBJ2-6; D remains ambiguous. This CDR3 region has 16 residues. CDR1 MNHEY and CDR2 SVGEGT come from the germline V gene. Between the trimmed V and J ends, which lost 1 base and 0 bases, there was a span of 7 bases. The CDR3 DNA reads as TGTGCCAGCAGTTACTTCTATAGCTCTGGGGCCAACGTCCTGACTTTC. Its protein product is CASSYFYSSGANVLTF.

This clonotype was seen more than once but under ten times. The V gene is TRBV6-4, the J gene TRBJ1-1; D gene ambiguous. Between the trimmed V and J ends, which lost 3 bases and 1 base, there was a span of 6 bases. The CDR3 contains 13 residues. Germline V gene data show CDR1 as MRHNA and CDR2 as SNTAGT. The CDR3 reads CASSETSNTEAFF. DNA for the CDR3: TGTGCCAGCAGTGAGACATCGAACACTGAAGCTTTCTTT.

This clonotype was recorded a few times. The chain is built from TRBV10-3 and TRBJ1-1, with 7 bases matching TRBD1. Germline trimming cut 6 bases from V and 0 bases from J; bases unmatched to any gene: 10. Germline values: CDR1 ENHRY, CDR2 SYGVKD. The CDR3 runs to 16 residues. The CDR3: CAIRTDRAHLNTEAFF. As DNA, the CDR3 is TGTGCCATCAGGACAGACAGGGCTCACCTGAACACTGAAGCTTTCTTT.

This clonotype was observed at least ten times. The junction does not match germline at one end; this may be a read error. The rearrangement joins TRBV7-9 to TRBJ1-1; a possible D gene is TRBD1 (5 bases). This CDR3 has 13 residues. The germline gives CDR1 SEHNR, CDR2 FQNEAQ (reference sequence). CDR3 region: CASSLQENTEAFF. The CDR3 nucleotides read TGCGCCAGCAGCTTACAGGAGAACACTGAAGCTTTCTTT.

The genes are TRBV12-3 or TRBV12-4 and TRBJ1-2, with a possible D match to TRBD1 (5 bases). The CDR3 is 15 residues long. V gave up 6 bases and J gave up 4 bases, with 18 bases separating them. CDR3 bases: TGTGCCAGCAGCTTTAGAGGCCTAGGGGTCTATGGCTACACCTTC. It translates to CASSFRGLGVYGYTF.

This clonotype was seen more than once but under ten times. CDR3 residues: CASSQGSREETQYF. The CDR3 coding sequence is TGTGCCAGCAGCCAGGGGTCTAGGGAAGAGACCCAGTACTTC. The chain is built from TRBV7-9 and TRBJ2-5; TRBD1 might be the D (6 bases). This CDR3 contains 14 residues. Germline CDR1 and CDR2: SEHNR and FQNEAQ (reference sequence). The V and J ends lost 5 bases and 3 bases respectively, with 13 bases between them.

This clonotype was found many times. The chain carries TRBV7-9 and TRBJ2-2; D is undetermined. The germline V gene encodes CDR1 SEHNR and CDR2 FQNEAQ (reference sequence). This CDR3 contains 12 residues. V was pared by 0 bases and J by 4 bases, with 0 bases between. In DNA form, the CDR3 reads TGTGCCAGCAGCTTAGCCACCGGGGAGCTGTTTTTT. Encoded protein: CASSLATGELFF.

This clonotype was detected ten times or more. This chain connects TRBV5-1 to TRBJ2-3; D call uncertain. Germline lookup yields CDR1 SGHRS and CDR2 YFSETQ. V lost 4 bases, J lost 5 bases, and 17 bases lay in between. The CDR3 has 15 amino acids. CDR3 in DNA: TGCGCCAGCAGCATAAGGCACCTCGAAAGAGATACGCAGTATTTT. Its protein is CASSIRHLERDTQYF.

The rearrangement links TRBV6-1 to TRBJ2-1; no clear D. V lost 2 bases to trimming and J lost 12 bases, with 5 bases between them. Germline values: CDR1 MNHNS, CDR2 SASEGT. The CDR3 runs to 10 residues. The CDR3 reads CASSERSQFF. CDR3 bases: TGTGCCAGCAGTGAAAGGTCGCAGTTCTTC.

This rearrangement joins TRBV6-1 to TRBJ2-7, with D unclear. This CDR3 spans 13 amino acids. Deletions cut 6 bases from V and 0 bases from J, with 9 bases between. Germline V gene data show CDR1 as MNHNS and CDR2 as SASEGT. For the CDR3, the DNA is TGTGCCAGCAGCGCCTCATCCTCCTACGAGCAGTACGTC. This sequence encodes CASSASSSYEQYV.

This clonotype was seen many times. The rearrangement uses TRBV6-2 or TRBV6-3 and TRBJ2-5; D unresolved. The CDR3 extends over 13 amino acids. Trimming took 0 bases from V and 6 from J, leaving 8 bases between them. Germline CDR1 and CDR2: MNHEY and SVGEGT. CDR3 sequence reads: CASSYSDPQTQYF. CDR3 sequence (DNA): TGTGCCAGCAGTTACTCTGACCCTCAGACCCAGTACTTC.

The chain employs TRBV14 and TRBJ2-7; D remains unclear. The CDR3 contains 12 residues. Trimming removed 0 bases at V and 7 bases at J, with 7 bases between. In germline, CDR1 is SGHDN, CDR2 FVKESK. The CDR3 nucleotides read TGTGCCAGCAGCCAAGATTCGGGTGAGCAGTACTTC. Amino acid sequence: CASSQDSGEQYF.

The V call is TRBV20-1, the J call TRBJ2-5; the D gene is possibly TRBD2 (7 bases). The CDR3 runs to 14 residues. Trimming cost V 4 bases and J 6 bases, with 18 bases left between them. CDR1 is DFQATT and CDR2 is SNEGSKA in the germline V gene (reference sequence). The CDR3 loop is CSAIGGGPSKTQYF. In DNA, the CDR3 is TGCAGTGCTATAGGGGGAGGGCCATCAAAGACCCAGTACTTC.

This clonotype was counted between two and nine times. The CDR3 bases are TGTGCCAGAAGTAAGGGCGCCAGGGGGAATCAGCCCCAGCATTTT. This gives the protein CARSKGARGNQPQHF. This chain uses TRBV6-1 with TRBJ1-5; 7 nucleotides match TRBD1. The junction had 12 bases not matched to a gene; V was cut back by 9 bases and J by 4 bases. Germline V gene lookup returns CDR1 MNHNS and CDR2 SASEGT. CDR3 length equals 15 residues.

This clonotype was detected only a few times. The V gene is TRBV9, the J gene TRBJ2-3; 9 nucleotides align to TRBD2. The V gene end was trimmed by 2 bases and the J gene end by 2 bases; junction bases not matched to a gene: 6. Germline loops: CDR1 SGDLS, CDR2 YYNGEE. The CDR3 contains 16 residues. In nucleotides, the CDR3 is TGTGCCAGCAGCGTTGGGGCTAGCGGGACCACAGATACGCAGTATTTT. As protein: CASSVGASGTTDTQYF. Looking up the rest from reference TRBV9 and TRBJ2-3 gives the full variable domain: DSGVTQTPKHLITATGQRVTLRCSPRSGDLSVYWYQQSLDQGLQFLIQYYNGEERAKGNILERFSAQQFPDLHSELNLSSLELGDSALYFCASSVGASGTTDTQYFGPGTRLTVL.